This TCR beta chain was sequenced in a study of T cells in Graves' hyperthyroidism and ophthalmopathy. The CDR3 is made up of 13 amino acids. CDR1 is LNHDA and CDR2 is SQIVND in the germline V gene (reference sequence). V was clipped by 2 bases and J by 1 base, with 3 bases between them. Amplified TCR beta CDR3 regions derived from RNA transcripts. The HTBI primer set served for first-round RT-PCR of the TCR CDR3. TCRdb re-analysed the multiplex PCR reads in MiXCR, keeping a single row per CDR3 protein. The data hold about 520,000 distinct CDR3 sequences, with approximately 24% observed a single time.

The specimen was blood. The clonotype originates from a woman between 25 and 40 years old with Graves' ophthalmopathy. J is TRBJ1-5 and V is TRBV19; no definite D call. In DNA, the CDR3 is TGTGCCAGTAGTATAACGAGCAATCAGCCCCAGCATTTT. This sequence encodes CASSITSNQPQHF.